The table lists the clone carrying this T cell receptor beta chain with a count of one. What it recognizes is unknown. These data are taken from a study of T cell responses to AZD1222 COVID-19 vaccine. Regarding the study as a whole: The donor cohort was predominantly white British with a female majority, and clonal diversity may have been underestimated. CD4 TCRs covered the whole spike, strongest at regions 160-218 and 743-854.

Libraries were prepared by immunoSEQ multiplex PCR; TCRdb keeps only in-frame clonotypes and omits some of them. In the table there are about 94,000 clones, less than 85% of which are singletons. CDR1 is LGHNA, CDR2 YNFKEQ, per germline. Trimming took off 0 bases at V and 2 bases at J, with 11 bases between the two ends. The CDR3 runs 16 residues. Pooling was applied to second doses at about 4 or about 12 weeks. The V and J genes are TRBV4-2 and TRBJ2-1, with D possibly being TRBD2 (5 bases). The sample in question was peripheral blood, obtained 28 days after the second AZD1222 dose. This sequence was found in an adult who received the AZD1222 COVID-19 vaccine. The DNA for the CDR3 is TGTGCCAGCAGCCAAGATGGCCTGACTACCTACAATGAGCAGTTCTTC. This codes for CASSQDGLTTYNEQFF.